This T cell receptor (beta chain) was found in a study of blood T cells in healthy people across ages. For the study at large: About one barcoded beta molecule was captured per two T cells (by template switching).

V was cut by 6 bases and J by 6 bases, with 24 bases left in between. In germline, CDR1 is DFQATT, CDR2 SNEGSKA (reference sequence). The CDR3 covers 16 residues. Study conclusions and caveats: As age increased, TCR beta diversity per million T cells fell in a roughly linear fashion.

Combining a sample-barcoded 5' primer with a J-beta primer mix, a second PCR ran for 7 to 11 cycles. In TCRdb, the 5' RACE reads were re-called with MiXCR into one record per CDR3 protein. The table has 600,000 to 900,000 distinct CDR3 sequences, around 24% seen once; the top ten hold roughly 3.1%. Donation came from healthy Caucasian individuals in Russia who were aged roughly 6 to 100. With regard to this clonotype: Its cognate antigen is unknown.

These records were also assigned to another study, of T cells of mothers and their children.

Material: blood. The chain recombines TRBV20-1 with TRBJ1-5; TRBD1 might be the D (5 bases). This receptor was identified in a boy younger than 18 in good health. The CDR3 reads CSAGRTGQGVFQPQHF. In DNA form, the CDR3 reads TGCAGTGCCGGAAGAACGGGCCAGGGTGTGTTTCAGCCCCAGCATTTT.